This T cell receptor (beta chain) was found in a study of T cell repertoires in cytomegalovirus infection. As for the study in general: In public TCR beta signatures, there were indications of both CMV infection and matching HLA type. Findings and limits, study-wide: Carriage of CMV together with the relevant HLA was identifiable through cumulative public TCR beta family frequency. The ex vivo response showed dominance by HLA-C-restricted CMV-specific TCR beta clonotypes.

A remark on this clonotype: Its cognate antigen is unknown.

Via MiXCR, TCRdb re-called the reads, giving one row per CDR3 protein. In the table there are 100,000 or so distinct CDR3 sequences, under 25% of which are singletons. The V and J ends lost 0 bases and 1 base respectively, with 7 bases between them. CDR1 is SGHRS, CDR2 YFSETQ, per germline. This CDR3 region has 14 residues. The receptor was isolated from a human donor in good health (CMV status not recorded). Some clones in this sample may be carry-over from other donors' samples. V and J are TRBV5-1 and TRBJ2-5; D remains unclear. The specimen was CD8+ T cells from PBMCs. The CDR3 sequence is CASSLATLQETQYF. DNA for the CDR3: TGCGCCAGCAGCTTGGCGACTCTCCAAGAGACCCAGTACTTC. Full variable domain (missing parts from reference TRBV5-1 and TRBJ2-5): KAGVTQTPRYLIKTRGQQVTLSCSPISGHRSVSWYQQTPGQGLQFLFEYFSETQRNKGNFPGRFSGRQFSNSRSEMNVSTLELGDSALYLCASSLATLQETQYFGPGTRLLVL.